This passage covers 9 T cell receptor beta chains from one sample sequenced in a study of blood T cell repertoires in COVID-19. TCRdb keeps only in-frame clones here, not all; method: immunoSEQ multiplex PCR. The sample yields roughly 290,000 clones, 80% to 90% seen once. The sequenced sample consisted of peripheral blood. The receptors were gathered from a man aged 25-40 years with acute or convalescent COVID-19.

The chain uses TRBV5-6 and TRBJ1-5; TRBD1 matches at 8 bases. Trimming cost V 3 bases and J 6 bases; bases outside gene matches: 8. The CDR3 has 15 amino acids. Germline CDR1 SGHDT, CDR2 YYEEEE. The CDR3 DNA reads TGTGCCAGCAGCTCCTATGACAGGGGAATTCAGCCCCAGCATTTT. Protein: CASSSYDRGIQPQHF.

The chain carries TRBV28 and TRBJ1-4; D remains ambiguous. The CDR3 is 14 amino acids. With 7 bases removed from V and 0 bases from J, the gap between germline ends came to 9 bases. Germline V lookup: CDR1 MDHEN, CDR2 SYDVKM. The CDR3 DNA is TGTGCCAGCATAGCCGGGACAACTAATGAAAAACTGTTTTTT. It is translated as CASIAGTTNEKLFF.

This sequence joins TRBV9 and TRBJ1-1, with 7 positions matching TRBD1. Germline loops: CDR1 SGDLS, CDR2 YYNGEE. The ends lost 3 bases at V and 1 base at J; junction bases unmatched: 3. The CDR3 is made up of 14 amino acids. This CDR3 reads CASSAWTGNTEAFF. The CDR3, as DNA: TGTGCCAGCAGCGCCTGGACAGGGAACACTGAAGCTTTCTTT.

The count of this clone is one. The V and J genes are TRBV11-2 and TRBJ1-2; 9 bases match TRBD1. This CDR3 comprises 14 residues. Per the germline V gene, CDR1 is SGHAT and CDR2 is FQNNGV. Trimming took 4 bases from V and 2 from J; bases not matched to a gene: 2. The CDR3 sequence: CASSSGQGNYGYTF. The DNA of the CDR3 is TGTGCCAGCAGCTCGGGACAGGGAAACTATGGCTACACCTTC. The full variable domain, in which reference TRBV11-2 and TRBJ1-2 provide the parts outside the CDR3, is EAGVAQSPRYKIIEKRQSVAFWCNPISGHATLYWYQQILGQGPKLLIQFQNNGVVDDSQLPKDRFSAERLKGVDSTLKIQPAKLEDSAVYLCASSSGQGNYGYTFGSGTRLTVV.

This rearrangement joins TRBV7-9 to TRBJ2-1; TRBD2 aligns across 10 bases. Unmatched junction bases numbered 5, after V lost 8 bases and J lost 7 bases. CDR1 is SEHNR, CDR2 FQNEAQ, per germline (reference sequence). The CDR3 totals 13 residues. The CDR3 protein is CASVLAGKNEQFF. The CDR3 coding sequence is TGTGCCAGCGTACTAGCGGGAAAAAATGAGCAGTTCTTC.

This clone occurred a few times. The V gene is TRBV7-9, the J gene TRBJ1-1, with 9 bases identical to TRBD1. V gave up 1 base and J gave up 4 bases; unmatched junction bases: 4. The germline gives CDR1 SEHNR, CDR2 FQNEAQ (reference sequence). This CDR3 region has 15 residues. The CDR3 protein is CASSLVTTGGTEAFF. CDR3 bases: TGTGCCAGCAGCTTAGTTACGACAGGGGGCACTGAAGCTTTCTTT.

The chain joins TRBV28 to TRBJ2-7; D uncertain. The germline V and J ends were trimmed by 8 bases and 12 bases, with 20 bases remaining between them. This CDR3 comprises 12 residues. The germline gives CDR1 MDHEN, CDR2 SYDVKM. The CDR3 nucleotides are TGTGCCAGCTGCCCTCGCGGTCGGTCCGTGTACTTC. It is translated as CASCPRGRSVYF.

The rearrangement joins TRBV27 to TRBJ1-1, with 8 nucleotides matching TRBD1. Germline assignment: CDR1 MNHEY and CDR2 SMNVEV (reference sequence). This CDR3 has 15 amino acids. Trimming at V came to 8 bases and at J to 4 bases, leaving 12 bases not matched to a gene. Here the CDR3 reads CASPPGTGKGTEAFF. CDR3 coding DNA: TGTGCCAGCCCTCCTGGGACAGGAAAGGGCACTGAAGCTTTCTTT.

This clone was seen just once. This chain connects TRBV12-3 or TRBV12-4 to TRBJ2-1; D call uncertain. This CDR3 is 13 amino acids long. V lost 7 bases and J lost 8, with 15 bases in between. CDR3 region: CASNREIYYEQFF. In DNA form, the CDR3 reads TGTGCCAGCAACCGAGAAATTTATTATGAGCAGTTCTTC.